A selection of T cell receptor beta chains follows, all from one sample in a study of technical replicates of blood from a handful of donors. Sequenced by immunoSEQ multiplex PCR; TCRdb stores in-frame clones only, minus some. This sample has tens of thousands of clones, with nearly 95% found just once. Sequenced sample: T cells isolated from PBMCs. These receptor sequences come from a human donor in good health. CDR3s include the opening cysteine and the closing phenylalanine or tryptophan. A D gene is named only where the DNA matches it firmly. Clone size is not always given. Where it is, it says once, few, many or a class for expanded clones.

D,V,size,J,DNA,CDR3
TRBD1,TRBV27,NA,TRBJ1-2,TGTGCCAGCAGCTTGAGGACAGGCAACTATGGCTACACCTTC,CASSLRTGNYGYTF
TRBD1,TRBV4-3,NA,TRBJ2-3,TGCGCCAGCAGCCAAGATCAAGTAATGGGACAGGGTGGGGTCGTCGGCACAGATACGCAGTATTTT,CASSQDQVMGQGGVVGTDTQYF
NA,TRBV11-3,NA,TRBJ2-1,TGTGCCAGCAGCTTCGAGGCTGGCGGTGAGCAGTTCTTC,CASSFEAGGEQFF
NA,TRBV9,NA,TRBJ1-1,TGTGCCAGCGGTATAGGGGGGAACACTGAAGCTTTCTTT,CASGIGGNTEAFF
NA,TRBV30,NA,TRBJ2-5,TGTGCCTGGAGTGTAAGCATCCGGGCTGGGGGGAATGAATTAGAGACCCAGTACTTC,CAWSVSIRAGGNELETQYF
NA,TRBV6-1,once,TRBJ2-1,TGTGCCAGCAGTGAGCCGGGACTCCGGAACAATGAGCAGTTCTTC,CASSEPGLRNNEQFF
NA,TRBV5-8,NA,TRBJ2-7,TGTGCCAGCAGCCGCTCCTACGAGCAGTACTTC,CASSRSYEQYF
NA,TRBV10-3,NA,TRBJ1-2,TGTGCCATCAGTGAGCGGAAGGAGGGCCACTATGGCTACACCTTC,CAISERKEGHYGYTF
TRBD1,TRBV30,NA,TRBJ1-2,TGTGCCTGGTTTCCCTTCGGGACAGCACTCTATGGCTACACCTTC,CAWFPFGTALYGYTF
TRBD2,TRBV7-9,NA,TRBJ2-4,TGTGCCAGCAGCTTAGTCCGTCTAGCGGGAGGGCTAGCCAAAAACATTCAGTACTTC,CASSLVRLAGGLAKNIQYF
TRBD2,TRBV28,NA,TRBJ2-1,TGTGCCAGTCTGGGGGGGTCCTACAATGAGCAGTTCTTC,CASLGGSYNEQFF
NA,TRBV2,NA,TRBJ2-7,TGTGCCAGCAGTGACCCAGGGGTCTACGAGCAGTACTTC,CASSDPGVYEQYF
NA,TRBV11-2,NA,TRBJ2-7,TGTGCCAGCAGCTTAGAGACAGCCTACGAGCAGTACTTC,CASSLETAYEQYF
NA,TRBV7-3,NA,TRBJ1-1,TGTGCCAGCAGCTTAAACCGAGACACTGAAGCTTTCTTT,CASSLNRDTEAFF
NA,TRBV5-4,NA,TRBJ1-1,TGTGCCAGCAGCTCCACAGGGAGCACTGAAGCTTTCTTT,CASSSTGSTEAFF
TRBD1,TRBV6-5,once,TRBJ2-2,TGTGCCAGCAGTTTGCGTCAGGGGGCCGGGGAGCTGTTTTTT,CASSLRQGAGELFF
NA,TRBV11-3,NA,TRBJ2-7,TGTGCCAGCAGCTTAGTGGGGGGAATCTACGAGCAGTACTTC,CASSLVGGIYEQYF
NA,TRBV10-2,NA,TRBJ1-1,TGCGCCAGCAGTGAGTATATAGGGAGCCCTGAAGCTTTCTTT,CASSEYIGSPEAFF
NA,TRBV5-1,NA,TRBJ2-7,TGCGCCAGCAGCTCATACGGTCCTTACGAGCAGTACTTC,CASSSYGPYEQYF
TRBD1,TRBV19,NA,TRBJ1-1,TGTGCCAGTAGTGTCATCAGGGGGCTGGGCACTGAAGCTTTCTTT,CASSVIRGLGTEAFF
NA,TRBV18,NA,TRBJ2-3,TGTGCCAGCTCACCCGCGAGGGCAGATACGCAGTATTTT,CASSPARADTQYF
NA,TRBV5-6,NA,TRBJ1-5,TGTGCCAGCAGCGTAGGACAGCTACGAAATCAGCCCCAGCATTTT,CASSVGQLRNQPQHF
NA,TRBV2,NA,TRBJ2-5,TGTGCCAGCGACCACGGGTATGAAGAGACCCAGTACTTC,CASDHGYEETQYF
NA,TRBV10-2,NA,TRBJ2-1,TGCGCCAGCAGGAATCATATGGCGGGATCAGATGAGCAGTTCTTC,CASRNHMAGSDEQFF
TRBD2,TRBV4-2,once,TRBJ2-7,TGTGCCAGCAGCCAAGAAGCTCTAGCGGGTTTCTCCTACGAGCAGTACTTC,CASSQEALAGFSYEQYF
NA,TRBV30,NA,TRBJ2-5,TGTGCCTCGACCCTAGGGGTCGTAGAGACCCAGTACTTC,CASTLGVVETQYF
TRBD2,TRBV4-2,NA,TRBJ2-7,TGTGCCAGCAGCCACCTCCTAGCGGGAGGGGGATCCTACGAGCAGTACTTC,CASSHLLAGGGSYEQYF
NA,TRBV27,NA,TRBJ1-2,TGTGCCAGCAGTCCCGGACGGACGGGAGGCTACACCTTC,CASSPGRTGGYTF
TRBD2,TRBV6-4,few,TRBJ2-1,TGTGCCAGCAGTGACTCTAGCGGGAGCTACAATGAGCAGTTCTTC,CASSDSSGSYNEQFF
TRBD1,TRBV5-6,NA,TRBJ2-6,TGTGCCAGCAGCCACAGGGGGTCTGGGGCCAACGTCCTGACTTTC,CASSHRGSGANVLTF
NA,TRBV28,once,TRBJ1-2,TGTGCCAGCAGTCCCCAGGGCATTAGTAACTATGGCTACACCTTC,CASSPQGISNYGYTF
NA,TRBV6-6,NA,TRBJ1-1,TGTGCCAGCAGTACTTCACTCGAAGCTTTCTTT,CASSTSLEAFF
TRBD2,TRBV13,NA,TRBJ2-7,TGTGCCAGCAGCTTAGGCCTCGGGCGGGAGGCCTTGGAGCAGTACTTC,CASSLGLGREALEQYF
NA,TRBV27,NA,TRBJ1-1,TGTGCCAGCAGTTATCGACAGAACACTGAAGCTTTCTTT,CASSYRQNTEAFF
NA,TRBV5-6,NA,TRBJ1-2,TGTGCCAGCAGCCAGGACAGAGTCTATGGCTACACCTTC,CASSQDRVYGYTF
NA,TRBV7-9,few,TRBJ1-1,TGTGCCAGCAGCTTAGGAGGGTTTGAAGCTTTCTTT,CASSLGGFEAFF
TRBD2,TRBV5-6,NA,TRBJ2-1,TGTGCCAGCAGCTTGGTCTACTGGACTAGCGGTCATGAGCAGTTCTTC,CASSLVYWTSGHEQFF
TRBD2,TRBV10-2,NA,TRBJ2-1,TGCGCCAGCAGTCGGACTAGCGGGAGGGGCGGCAATGAGCAGTTCTTC,CASSRTSGRGGNEQFF
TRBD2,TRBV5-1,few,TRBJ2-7,TGCGCCAGCCAGACTAGCGGGAGTCAGAGCGAGCAGTACTTC,CASQTSGSQSEQYF
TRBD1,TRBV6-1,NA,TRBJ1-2,TGTGCCAGCAGGACCTCCGGGACAGCCTATGGCTACACCTTC,CASRTSGTAYGYTF
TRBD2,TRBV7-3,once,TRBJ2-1,TGTGCCAGCAGCTTAACGGGAGGGCCTTACAATGAGCAGTTCTTC,CASSLTGGPYNEQFF
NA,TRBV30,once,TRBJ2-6,TGTGCCTGGAGCGGCGGTGTTCAGTCTGGGGCCAACGTCCTGACTTTC,CAWSGGVQSGANVLTF
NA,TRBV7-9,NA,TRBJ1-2,TGTGCCAGCAGCTTAGCAGATAACATTAACTATGGCTACACCTTC,CASSLADNINYGYTF
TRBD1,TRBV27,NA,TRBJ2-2,TGTGCCAGCAGTCGAAACAGGGGCTCGAGCACCGGGGAGCTGTTTTTT,CASSRNRGSSTGELFF
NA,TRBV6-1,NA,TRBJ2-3,TGTGTCAGTGTAGGAGGGCTGGGTACAGATACGCAGTATTTT,CVSVGGLGTDTQYF
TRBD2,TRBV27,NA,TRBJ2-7,TGTGCCAGCAGTTTATTACTAGCGGGATCCTACGAGCAGTACTTC,CASSLLLAGSYEQYF
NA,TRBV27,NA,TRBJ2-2,TGTGCCAGCAGTGGCACGAACACCGGGGAGCTGTTTTTT,CASSGTNTGELFF
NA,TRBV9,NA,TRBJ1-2,TGTGCCAGCAGCGTAGGTGGCGGTAACTATGGCTACACCTTC,CASSVGGGNYGYTF
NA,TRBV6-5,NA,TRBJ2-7,TGTGCCAGCGCTAGCGTAAACGAGCAGTACTTC,CASASVNEQYF
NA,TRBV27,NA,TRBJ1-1,TGTGCCAGCAGTTTGGGGAGGGGAACTGAAGCTTTCTTT,CASSLGRGTEAFF
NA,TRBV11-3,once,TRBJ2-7,TGTGCCAGCAGCTTAGTATCGGGTGGGGAGCAGTACTTC,CASSLVSGGEQYF
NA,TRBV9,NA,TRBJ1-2,TGTGCCAGCAGCGTAGAAACAACACCGATATATGGCTACACCTTC,CASSVETTPIYGYTF
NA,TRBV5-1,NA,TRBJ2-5,TGCGCCAGCAGCAGGACAGTTTCGGGGATCCAAGAGACCCAGTACTTC,CASSRTVSGIQETQYF
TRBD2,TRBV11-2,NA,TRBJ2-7,TGTGCCAGCAGCTTTCTGGGACTAGCGGCATACGAGCAGTACTTC,CASSFLGLAAYEQYF
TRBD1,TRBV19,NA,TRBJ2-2,TGTGCCAGTAGTACCCGGACAGGGGAGAACACCGGGGAGCTGTTTTTT,CASSTRTGENTGELFF